This TCR beta chain was captured in a study of blood T cell repertoires in COVID-19. The authors' processing: Reference gene primer amplification gave estimated nucleated cell counts. Sequenced by immunoSEQ multiplex PCR; TCRdb stores in-frame clones only, minus some. V, J and clone size were drawn from that table, and D and trimming were deduced from the DNA. The repertoire consists of some 330,000 clones, with 86% occurring once and the leading ten covering about 4.2%. Germline trimming cut 1 base from V and 6 bases from J; bases unmatched to any gene: 7. Germline V CDR1 and CDR2: SGHDN, FVKESK. This CDR3 is built from 15 residues.

The origin of this receptor is a man aged 25 to 40 who had recovered from COVID-19. Sequenced material: PBMCs or T cells enriched from blood (not recorded which). V is TRBV14 and J is TRBJ2-7; TRBD2 aligns across 9 bases. CDR3 sequence (DNA): TGTGCCAGCAGCCAAGTCGCTAGCGGGGCCCCCGAGCAGTACTTC. It encodes CASSQVASGAPEQYF. Variable domain in full (rest from reference TRBV14 and TRBJ2-7): EAGVTQFPSHSVIEKGQTVTLRCDPISGHDNLYWYRRVMGKEIKFLLHFVKESKQDESGMPNNRFLAERTGGTYSTLKVQPAELEDSGVYFCASSQVASGAPEQYFGPGTRLTVT.